This T cell receptor (beta chain) was retrieved from a study of OX40 agonist ivuxolimab in advanced cancers. Study information: Hepatocellular carcinoma, melanoma, renal cell or head and neck cancer occurred in dose-escalation patients.

This clone came up a few times. Germline CDR1 is SGHAT and CDR2 is FQNNGV. The CDR3 contains 16 residues. V lost 2 bases and J lost 6; bases outside the gene matches: 13. Produced via immunoSEQ multiplex PCR; TCRdb's table is partial and in-frame only. The data hold about 90,000 clones, with more than 80% observed a single time. The sequence derives from an adult with an advanced solid tumor such as melanoma, head and neck, liver or kidney cancer. Here the sequenced sample was CD4+ or CD8+ T cells sorted from blood, taken in a trial of the OX40 agonist ivuxolimab. The genes are TRBV11-2 and TRBJ2-7, with 7 bases lining up with TRBD2. The CDR3 bases are TGTGCCAGCAGCTTATCCTCGGCGTGGGAGGGCCCCGAGCAGTACTTC. Translated, it gives CASSLSSAWEGPEQYF.